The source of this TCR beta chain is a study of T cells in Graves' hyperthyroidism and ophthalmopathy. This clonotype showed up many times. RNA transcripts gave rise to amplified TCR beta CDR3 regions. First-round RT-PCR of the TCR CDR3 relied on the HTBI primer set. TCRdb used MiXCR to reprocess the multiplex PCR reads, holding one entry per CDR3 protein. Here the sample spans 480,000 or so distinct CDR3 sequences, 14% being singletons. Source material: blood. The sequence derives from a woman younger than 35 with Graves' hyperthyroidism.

The CDR3 is CASSRDSPNQPQHF. CDR3 bases: TGTGCCAGCAGTCGCGACAGCCCCAATCAGCCCCAGCATTTT. The J gene is TRBJ1-5, the V gene TRBV6-1, with D possibly matching TRBD1 (5 bases). The CDR3 is 14 amino acids. Trimming removed 5 bases at V and 3 bases at J, with 11 bases between. Germline CDR1 and CDR2: MNHNS and SASEGT.